This passage covers 28 T cell receptor beta chains from one sample sequenced in a study of cytomegalovirus exposure and HLA in healthy donors. Both 60 Vbeta primers and 13 Jbeta primers went into the PCR. The repertoire was sequenced with immunoSEQ multiplex PCR; TCRdb's copy has only in-frame clones and lacks some. Of 150,000 to 200,000 clones listed, 75% to 90% were seen once; the top ten hold under 1%. The sequencing sample was made of PBMCs. The source of these receptors is a girl aged 2-9 years in good health and CMV-seropositive.

CDR3 DNA sequence: TGTGCCAGTCCCCCCCGTCCTCTCTTGGAGGCCATAGGTCATGACTACGAGCAGTACTTC. Amino acids: CASPPRPLLEAIGHDYEQYF. The rearrangement joins TRBV19 to TRBJ2-7; possibly TRBD2 for D (5 bases). Deletions cut 8 bases from V and 3 bases from J, with 35 bases between. The germline V gene has CDR1 LNHDA and CDR2 SQIVND (reference sequence). CDR3 length: 20 residues.

The chain carries TRBV30 and TRBJ2-7; 7 bases fit TRBD1. This CDR3 spans 13 amino acids. Looked up from germline, CDR1 is GTSNPN and CDR2 is SVGIG (reference sequence). V trimming: 2 bases; J trimming: 2 bases; junction bases outside the gene matches: 3. The CDR3 reads CAWSRQGTYEQYF. DNA for the CDR3: TGTGCCTGGAGTCGACAGGGCACCTACGAGCAGTACTTC. Complete variable domain (other parts from reference TRBV30 and TRBJ2-7): SQTIHQWPATLVQPVGSPLSLECTVEGTSNPNLYWYRQAAGRGLQLLFYSVGIGQISSEVPQNLSASRPQDRQFILSSKKLLLSDSGFYLCAWSRQGTYEQYFGPGTRLTVT.

As to this clone: A junction boundary mismatches the germline segment, possibly from a read error. The chain uses TRBV29-1 and TRBJ2-5, with TRBD1 as a possible D gene (5 bases). The CDR3 length is 12 residues. CDR1 and CDR2 (germline): SQVTM, ANQGSEA. This CDR3 reads CSVGKGQGTQYF. CDR3 sequence (DNA): TGCAGCGTTGGTAAGGGGCAAGGGACCCAGTACTTC.

The CDR3 region is CASSEMRQQFF. CDR3 in DNA: TGTGCCAGCAGTGAAATGAGGCAGCAGTTCTTC. The chain carries TRBV6-1 and TRBJ2-1; D not resolved. V was pared by 2 bases and J by 11 bases, with 7 bases between. CDR1 MNHNS and CDR2 SASEGT come from the germline V gene. The CDR3 runs 11 residues.

The chain employs TRBV30 and TRBJ2-5; D uncertain. This CDR3 is 11 amino acids long. The germline CDR1 and CDR2 sequences are GTSNPN and SVGIG (reference sequence). Trimming pared 4 bases from V and 1 base from J, leaving 4 bases between. CDR3 coding DNA: TGTGCCTGGAACTCCCAAGAGACCCAGTACTTC. As protein: CAWNSQETQYF.

To note about this clone: This specimen includes other DNA sequences encoding the same CDR3. This chain uses TRBV6-5 with TRBJ1-5, with 8 bases identical to TRBD1. The CDR3 is 14 residues long. CDR1 is MNHEY and CDR2 is SVGAGI in the germline V gene. After removal of 6 bases from V and 4 bases from J, the junction contained 5 bases not matched to a gene. The CDR3 loop reads CASSRDRGNQPQHF. The CDR3 DNA sequence: TGTGCCAGCAGCCGCGACAGGGGAAATCAGCCCCAGCATTTT.

The chain recombines TRBV28 with TRBJ2-1, with 14 bases that match TRBD2. The trim removed 6 bases at V and 8 bases at J, leaving 9 bases unmatched. Germline V gene lookup returns CDR1 MDHEN and CDR2 SYDVKM. The CDR3 is made up of 16 amino acids. The CDR3 region has the DNA TGTGCCAGCAGCCCCGTCGGACTAGCGGGAGGATATGAGCAGTTCTTC. It codes for CASSPVGLAGGYEQFF. Looking up the rest from reference TRBV28 and TRBJ2-1 gives the full variable domain: DVKVTQSSRYLVKRTGEKVFLECVQDMDHENMFWYRQDPGLGLRLIYFSYDVKMKEKGDIPEGYSVSREKKERFSLILESASTNQTSMYLCASSPVGLAGGYEQFFGPGTRLTVL.

This clone turned up a few times. The chain couples TRBV6-5 to TRBJ2-3; 7 bases agree with TRBD2. Germline V gene data show CDR1 as MNHEY and CDR2 as SVGAGI. This CDR3 contains 14 residues. V trimming: 5 bases; J trimming: 4 bases; junction bases outside the gene matches: 6. The CDR3 DNA follows: TGTGCCAGCAGTAGAGCGGGAATCGCAGATACGCAGTATTTT. Translation gives CASSRAGIADTQYF.

The chain has TRBV4-1 and TRBJ1-2; no reliable D call. The CDR3 extends over 16 amino acids. Trimming stripped 4 bases from V and 2 bases from J, with 17 bases between. Germline CDR1 reads MGHRA; CDR2 reads YSYEKL. CDR3 in DNA: TGCGCCAGCAGCCCATCAGTTTTTACCCCCAACTATGGCTACACCTTC. The encoded protein is CASSPSVFTPNYGYTF.

The chain is built from TRBV6-6 and TRBJ2-1, with TRBD1 as a possible D gene (6 bases). Trimming removed 4 bases at V and 5 bases at J, with 18 bases between. Germline-derived CDR1 and CDR2 are MNHNY and SVGAGI (reference sequence). The CDR3 covers 16 residues. CDR3 bases: TGTGCCAGCAGTTTCCATAAGGGGGTTAAGAACAATGAGCAGTTCTTC. Amino acids: CASSFHKGVKNNEQFF.

The gene calls are TRBV2 and TRBJ2-5; no definite D call. V lost 6 bases and J lost 2, with 13 bases in between. Germline loops: CDR1 SNHLY, CDR2 FYNNEI. The CDR3 loop spans 14 amino acids. In nucleotides, the CDR3 is TGTGCCAGCAGAATCGGTAGTTCACAAGAGACCCAGTACTTC. Amino acids: CASRIGSSQETQYF.

The chain links TRBV2 to TRBJ2-2, with 9 bases lining up with TRBD2. The germline gives CDR1 SNHLY, CDR2 FYNNEI. The CDR3 runs to 15 residues. With V trimmed by 6 bases and J by 0 bases, 2 bases remained unmatched. For the CDR3, the DNA is TGTGCCAGCAGACTAGCGGGCTCGAACACCGGGGAGCTGTTTTTT. Translated, it gives CASRLAGSNTGELFF.

This CDR3 reads CASSQGRLAGREVWETQYF. For the CDR3, the DNA is TGCGCCAGCAGCCAAGGCCGACTAGCGGGACGTGAGGTCTGGGAGACCCAGTACTTC. The chain recombines TRBV4-1 with TRBJ2-5; 11 bases are a match to TRBD2. J lost 5 bases, V lost 1 base, and 15 bases had no gene match. The germline CDR1 and CDR2 sequences are MGHRA and YSYEKL. There are 19 residues in the CDR3.

The genes are TRBV30 and TRBJ2-1; D not resolved. Germline values: CDR1 GTSNPN, CDR2 SVGIG (reference sequence). V shed 0 bases and J shed 5 bases, with 8 bases lying between them. The CDR3 extends over 13 amino acids. This CDR3 is CAWSVYYHNEQFF. CDR3 sequence (DNA): TGTGCCTGGAGTGTATACTACCACAATGAGCAGTTCTTC.

This clone came up once. The gene calls are TRBV9 and TRBJ2-5, with D possibly TRBD2 on 5 matching bases. This CDR3 contains 13 residues. Germline values: CDR1 SGDLS, CDR2 YYNGEE. Trimming took 0 bases from V and 5 from J, leaving 8 bases between them. CDR3 region: CASSVGVAETQYF. The CDR3 DNA reads TGTGCCAGCAGCGTAGGGGTAGCGGAGACCCAGTACTTC.

The J gene is TRBJ2-3, the V gene TRBV7-9; 8 bases fit TRBD1. V dropped 3 bases and J dropped 1; count of bases not matched to a gene: 12. Germline CDR1 SEHNR, CDR2 FQNEAQ (reference sequence). This CDR3 region has 18 residues. CDR3 residues: CASSLRMGQASRTDTQYF. The CDR3 nucleotides are TGTGCCAGCAGCTTGAGAATGGGACAGGCTTCCCGCACAGATACGCAGTATTTT.

This chain links TRBV6-1 with TRBJ1-5; the D gene is possibly TRBD1 (6 bases). The V and J ends lost 6 bases and 5 bases respectively, with 14 bases between them. Germline CDR1 MNHNS, CDR2 SASEGT. The CDR3 has 14 residues. Written as DNA, the CDR3 is TGTGCCAGCAGGCAGGGGATTTGGGATCAGCCCCAGCATTTT. It yields the protein CASRQGIWDQPQHF.

The V gene is TRBV7-9, the J gene TRBJ1-2; D unresolved. With 5 bases removed from V and 8 bases from J, the gap between germline ends came to 18 bases. This CDR3 region has 14 residues. The germline V gene has CDR1 SEHNR and CDR2 FQNEAQ (reference sequence). The CDR3 nucleotides read TGTGCCAGCAGCCATACAGAACATCGCGGGGGCTACACCTTC. Residues: CASSHTEHRGGYTF.

The V call is TRBV2, the J call TRBJ2-7; 9 bases agree with TRBD1. V dropped 5 bases and J dropped 0; count of bases not matched to a gene: 5. CDR3 length equals 15 residues. CDR1 is SNHLY, CDR2 FYNNEI, per germline. The DNA of the CDR3 is TGTGCCAGCAGTACAGGGGGCTCTAGCTCCTACGAGCAGTACTTC. Translated: CASSTGGSSSYEQYF.

This clone has a single count. The rearrangement uses TRBV5-1 and TRBJ2-2; D gene ambiguous. Trimming pared 3 bases from V and 5 bases from J, leaving 8 bases between. Per germline, CDR1 SGHRS and CDR2 YFSETQ. The CDR3 has 13 residues. The CDR3: CASSSPPTGELFF. The CDR3, as DNA: TGCGCCAGCAGCTCCCCCCCTACCGGGGAGCTGTTTTTT. Full variable domain (rest looked up from reference TRBV5-1 and TRBJ2-2): KAGVTQTPRYLIKTRGQQVTLSCSPISGHRSVSWYQQTPGQGLQFLFEYFSETQRNKGNFPGRFSGRQFSNSRSEMNVSTLELGDSALYLCASSSPPTGELFFGEGSRLTVL.

J is TRBJ1-1 and V is TRBV20-1; no clear D gene. V lost 0 bases, J lost 9 bases, and 8 bases lay in between. The CDR3 is 11 amino acids. The germline V gene encodes CDR1 DFQATT and CDR2 SNEGSKA (reference sequence). CDR3 protein: CSAREQQKAFF. CDR3 sequence (DNA): TGCAGTGCTAGAGAACAGCAAAAAGCTTTCTTT.

Turning to this clone: Germline and junction disagree at one end, which may indicate a read error. J is TRBJ2-3 and V is TRBV7-9, with TRBD2 matching over 9 bases. CDR3 length: 12 amino acids. Germline values: CDR1 SEHNR, CDR2 FQNEAQ (reference sequence). The DNA for the CDR3 is TGTTCCAGCAGCTTAGCGGGGGACTGGCAGTATTTT. It codes for CSSSLAGDWQYF.

The V and J genes are TRBV5-4 and TRBJ1-4, with TRBD1 as a possible D gene (6 bases). The ends were cut back, 4 bases at V and 8 bases at J, with 9 bases in the middle. The CDR3 loop spans 12 amino acids. Germline CDR1 reads SGHNT; CDR2 reads YYREEE (reference sequence). The CDR3 coding sequence is TGTGCCAGCAGCGGGGGGGGCGAAAAACTGTTTTTT. Translation gives CASSGGGEKLFF.

This chain links TRBV27 with TRBJ1-2, with 7 bases fitting TRBD1. The CDR3 sequence is 12 residues long. Per germline, CDR1 MNHEY and CDR2 SMNVEV (reference sequence). V shed 8 bases and J 7 bases; nucleotides not matched to a gene: 7. CDR3 protein: CASSTGLAGYTF. CDR3 nucleotides: TGTGCCAGCTCGACAGGGCTGGCTGGCTACACCTTC.

Worth noting for this clone: At one end, the junction sequence differs from germline, possibly due to a read error. The V and J genes are TRBV28 and TRBJ1-5; 7 bases are shared with TRBD1. Germline V gene lookup returns CDR1 MDHEN and CDR2 SYDVKM. The CDR3 covers 12 residues. CDR3 DNA sequence: TGTGCCAGCAGTTTACTTGCCCGGGACAGTGATTTT. Its protein is CASSLLARDSDF.

V and J are TRBV9 and TRBJ1-2; D gene ambiguous. This CDR3 is 14 amino acids long. Trimming shortened V by 3 bases and J by 4 bases, and 13 bases separated the two germline ends. The germline gives CDR1 SGDLS, CDR2 YYNGEE. The CDR3 protein is CASSAAHSGYGYTF. The CDR3 DNA reads as TGTGCCAGCAGCGCCGCCCACTCTGGCTATGGCTACACCTTC.

This clone was counted between two and nine times. The chain joins TRBV29-1 to TRBJ1-2; 12 nucleotides match TRBD1. Looked up from germline, CDR1 is SQVTM and CDR2 is ANQGSEA. The CDR3 extends over 16 amino acids. V shed 5 bases and J 9 bases; nucleotides not matched to a gene: 16. The DNA for the CDR3 is TGCAGCGTTACCGGGACAGGGGGCGCCGTAGCGAGTAGCTACACCTTC. Protein sequence: CSVTGTGGAVASSYTF.

This clone has more than one count but fewer than ten. The CDR3 region has the DNA TGTGCCAGTAGTACACCAGGGGGTTCCTACACCTTC. This gives the protein CASSTPGGSYTF. This sequence joins TRBV19 and TRBJ1-2; 7 bases agree with TRBD1. Germline V gene sequence: CDR1 LNHDA, CDR2 SQIVND (reference sequence). The CDR3 has 12 residues. The ends lost 4 bases at V and 10 bases at J; junction bases unmatched: 6.